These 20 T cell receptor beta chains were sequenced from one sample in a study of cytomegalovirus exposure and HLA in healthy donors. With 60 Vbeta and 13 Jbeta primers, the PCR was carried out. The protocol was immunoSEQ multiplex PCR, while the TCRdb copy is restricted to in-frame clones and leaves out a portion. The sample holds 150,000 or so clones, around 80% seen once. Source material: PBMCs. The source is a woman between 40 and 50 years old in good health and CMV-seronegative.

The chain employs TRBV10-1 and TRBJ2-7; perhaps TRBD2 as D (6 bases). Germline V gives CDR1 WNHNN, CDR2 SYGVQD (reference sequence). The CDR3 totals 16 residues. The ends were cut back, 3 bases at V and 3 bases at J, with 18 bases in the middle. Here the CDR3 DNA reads TGCGCCAGCAGTGACCCGGCACCTGGAGGGATCTACGAGCAGTACTTC. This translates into CASSDPAPGGIYEQYF.

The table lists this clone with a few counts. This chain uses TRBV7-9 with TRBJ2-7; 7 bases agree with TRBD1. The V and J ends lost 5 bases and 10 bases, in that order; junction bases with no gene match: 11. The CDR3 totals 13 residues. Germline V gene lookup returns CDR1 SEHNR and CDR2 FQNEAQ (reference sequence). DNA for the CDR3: TGTGCCAGCAGCAACGGACAGGAAAAATACCAGTACTTC. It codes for CASSNGQEKYQYF.

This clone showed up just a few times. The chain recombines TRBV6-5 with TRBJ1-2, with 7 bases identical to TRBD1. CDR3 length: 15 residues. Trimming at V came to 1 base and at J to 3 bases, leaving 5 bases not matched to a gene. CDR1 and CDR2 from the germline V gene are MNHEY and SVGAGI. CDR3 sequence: CASSYLGGADYGYTF. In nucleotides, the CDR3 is TGTGCCAGCAGTTACTTAGGGGGCGCGGACTATGGCTACACCTTC.

CDR3 in amino acids: CASTTQNTGELFF. The DNA for the CDR3 is TGTGCCAGCACGACTCAAAACACCGGGGAGCTGTTTTTT. This sequence joins TRBV2 and TRBJ2-2; the D is unclear. Germline CDR1 is SNHLY and CDR2 is FYNNEI. V was cut by 7 bases and J by 2 bases, with 8 bases left in between. This CDR3 has 13 residues.

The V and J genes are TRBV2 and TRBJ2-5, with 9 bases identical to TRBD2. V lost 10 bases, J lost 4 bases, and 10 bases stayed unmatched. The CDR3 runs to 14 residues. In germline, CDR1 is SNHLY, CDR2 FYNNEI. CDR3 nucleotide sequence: TGTGCCAACCGGGCTAGCGGGAAAGGAGAGACCCAGTACTTC. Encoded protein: CANRASGKGETQYF.

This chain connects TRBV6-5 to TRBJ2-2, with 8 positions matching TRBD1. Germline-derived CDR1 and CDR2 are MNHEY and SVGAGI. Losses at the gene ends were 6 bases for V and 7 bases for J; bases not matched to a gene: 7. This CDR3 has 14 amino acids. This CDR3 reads CASRGGQVHGELFF. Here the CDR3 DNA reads TGTGCCAGCAGAGGGGGACAGGTCCACGGGGAGCTGTTTTTT.

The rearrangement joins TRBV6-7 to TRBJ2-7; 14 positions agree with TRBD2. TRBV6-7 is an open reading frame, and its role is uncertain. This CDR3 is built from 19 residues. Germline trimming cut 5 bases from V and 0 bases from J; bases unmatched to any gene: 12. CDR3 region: CASSPGLAGGRKSSYEQYF. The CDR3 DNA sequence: TGTGCCAGCAGTCCCGGACTAGCGGGAGGCCGAAAGAGCTCCTACGAGCAGTACTTC.

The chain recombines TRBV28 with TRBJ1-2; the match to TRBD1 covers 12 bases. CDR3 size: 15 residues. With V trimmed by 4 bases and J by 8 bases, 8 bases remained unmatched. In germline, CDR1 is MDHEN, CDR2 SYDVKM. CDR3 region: CASSSGTGGVRGYTF. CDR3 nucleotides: TGTGCCAGCAGTTCCGGGACAGGGGGCGTGAGGGGCTACACCTTC.

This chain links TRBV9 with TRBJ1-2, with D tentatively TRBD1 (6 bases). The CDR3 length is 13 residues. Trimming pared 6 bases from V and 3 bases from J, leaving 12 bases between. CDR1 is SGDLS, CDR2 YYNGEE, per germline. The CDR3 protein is CASMSNRDYGYTF. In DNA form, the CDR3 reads TGTGCCAGCATGTCGAACAGGGACTATGGCTACACCTTC.

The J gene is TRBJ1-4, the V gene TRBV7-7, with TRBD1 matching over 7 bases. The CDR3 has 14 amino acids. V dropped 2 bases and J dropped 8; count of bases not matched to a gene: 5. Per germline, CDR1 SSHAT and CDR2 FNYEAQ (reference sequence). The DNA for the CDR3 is TGTGCCAGCAGCTTAAGAGGGGGCGAAGAAAAACTGTTTTTT. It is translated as CASSLRGGEEKLFF.

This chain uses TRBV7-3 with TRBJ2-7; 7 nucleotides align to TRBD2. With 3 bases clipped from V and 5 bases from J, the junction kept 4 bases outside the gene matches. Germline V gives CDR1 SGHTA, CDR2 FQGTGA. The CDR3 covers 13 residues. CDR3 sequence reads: CASSLGAGNEQYF. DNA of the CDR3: TGTGCCAGCAGCTTGGGAGCGGGAAACGAGCAGTACTTC.

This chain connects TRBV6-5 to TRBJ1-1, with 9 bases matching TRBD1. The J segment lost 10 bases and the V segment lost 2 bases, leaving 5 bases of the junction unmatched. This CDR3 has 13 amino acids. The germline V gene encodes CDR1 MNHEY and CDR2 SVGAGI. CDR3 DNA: TGTGCCAGCAGTTACCCGGACAGGGGAGGAGCTTTCTTT. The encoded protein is CASSYPDRGGAFF.

CDR3: CASSPRGAEATNEKLFF. The CDR3 DNA follows: TGTGCCAGCAGCCCCCGGGGGGCCGAGGCAACTAATGAAAAACTGTTTTTT. The rearrangement joins TRBV4-2 to TRBJ1-4; a possible D gene is TRBD1 (6 bases). The germline CDR1 and CDR2 sequences are LGHNA and YNFKEQ. V was shortened by 4 bases and J by 0 bases, with 15 bases between the two germline ends. The CDR3 runs 17 residues.

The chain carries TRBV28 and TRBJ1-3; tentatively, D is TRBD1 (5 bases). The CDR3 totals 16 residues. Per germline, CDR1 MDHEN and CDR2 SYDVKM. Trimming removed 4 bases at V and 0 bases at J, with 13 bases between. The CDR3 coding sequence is TGTGCCAGCAGTTCCTTAACAGGCATCTCTGGAAACACCATATATTTT. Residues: CASSSLTGISGNTIYF.

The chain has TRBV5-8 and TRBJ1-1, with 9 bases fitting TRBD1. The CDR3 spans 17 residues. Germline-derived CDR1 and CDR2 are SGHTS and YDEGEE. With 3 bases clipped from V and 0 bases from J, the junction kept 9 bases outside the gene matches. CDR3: CASSSVPGQGLNTEAFF. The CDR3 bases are TGTGCCAGCAGCTCTGTCCCGGGACAGGGATTGAACACTGAAGCTTTCTTT. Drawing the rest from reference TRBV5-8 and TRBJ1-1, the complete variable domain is EAGVTQSPTHLIKTRGQQATLRCSPISGHTSVYWYQQALGLGLQFLLWYDEGEERNRGNFPPRFSGRQFPNYSSELNVNALELEDSALYLCASSSVPGQGLNTEAFFGQGTRLTVV.

The CDR3 DNA sequence: TGTGCCAGCAGCCGGAACGCGGGGGGGAACATTCAGTACTTC. It codes for CASSRNAGGNIQYF. The chain uses TRBV7-9 and TRBJ2-4; 9 bases match TRBD2. Germline assignment: CDR1 SEHNR and CDR2 FQNEAQ (reference sequence). The CDR3 length is 14 residues. V lost 5 bases and J lost 7; bases outside the gene matches: 6.

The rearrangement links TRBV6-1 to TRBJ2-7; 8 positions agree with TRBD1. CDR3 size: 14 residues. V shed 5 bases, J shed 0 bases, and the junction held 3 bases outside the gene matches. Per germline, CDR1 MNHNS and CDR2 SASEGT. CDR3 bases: TGTGCCAGCAGTAGGACAGGGCTCTCCTACGAGCAGTACTTC. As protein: CASSRTGLSYEQYF.

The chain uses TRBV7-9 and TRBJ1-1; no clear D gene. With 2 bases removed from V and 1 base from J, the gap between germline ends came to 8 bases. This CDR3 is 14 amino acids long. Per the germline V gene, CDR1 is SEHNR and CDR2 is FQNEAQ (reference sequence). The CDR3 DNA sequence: TGTGCCAGCAGCTTAACCCTACCGAACACTGAAGCTTTCTTT. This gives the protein CASSLTLPNTEAFF.

The chain's CDR3 is CASRRGQGLSYGYTF. In nucleotides, the CDR3 is TGTGCCAGCAGACGCGGACAGGGCCTATCTTATGGCTACACCTTC. This chain uses TRBV28 with TRBJ1-2, with TRBD1 matching over 8 bases. Trimming cost V 6 bases and J 5 bases; bases outside gene matches: 11. Per the germline V gene, CDR1 is MDHEN and CDR2 is SYDVKM. This CDR3 spans 15 amino acids.

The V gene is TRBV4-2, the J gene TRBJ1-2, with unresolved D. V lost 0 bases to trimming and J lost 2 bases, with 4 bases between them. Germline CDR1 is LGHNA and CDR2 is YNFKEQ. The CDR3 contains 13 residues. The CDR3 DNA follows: TGTGCCAGCAGCCAAGACGGGAACTATGGCTACACCTTC. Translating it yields CASSQDGNYGYTF.